This TCR beta chain stems from a study of immune heterogeneity within non-small cell lung tumors (dated by TCRdb to 2016 to 2019). For the study in its entirety: By histology, the tumors were several squamous cell carcinomas, fewer than 13 non-squamous carcinomas and 1 tumor not otherwise specified. The study combined whole-exome sequencing, RNA-seq and TCR beta repertoire sequencing of multiple spatially distinct regions from each NSCLC tumor to examine intratumoral immune heterogeneity. TCR repertoire analysis included about 57 tumor loci from approximately 16 patients, whereas transcriptome data included only 45 or so loci from 12 patients. For mutant peptides 8 to 11 amino acids long, netMHCpan-3.0 predicted neoantigen binding to the HLA alleles of each patient. Findings and caveats that apply to the study as a whole: Within a given patient, the same dominant CDR3B clonotypes showed up repeatedly across loci, although different tumor locations also carried unique high-frequency clones. Individual patients mostly had different high-frequency TCR beta clonotypes. A moderate positive correlation (R 0.3 to 0.35), which was statistically significant, linked local T-cell repertoire clonality to local tumor mutational burden.

A remark on this clonotype: Its binding antigen is unknown. No base quality values were provided; no much bigger clone lies one nucleotide off.

Genomic DNA was extracted from bulk tumor tissue and used as the TCR template, and roughly 600 ng gDNA was amplified per sample. During surgery, multiple biopsies were taken from each primary tumor and placed as far apart as possible within the tumor mass. Patients in the study cohort, which was described as untreated, were newly diagnosed NSCLC cases going through curative surgery. The donors were some 14 patients with newly diagnosed non-small cell lung cancer who were having surgery with curative intent. A couple of independent pathologists examined the resected tumor masses. Sequencing was performed only on DNA and RNA samples of high quality. The TCR beta CDR3 region was amplified with a multiplex PCR system whose first round ran for approximately 11 cycles using 32 V-gene forward primers and 13 J-gene reverse primers. The first PCR round was done with a QIAGEN Multiplex PCR Kit, and the primer sequences were filed in Chinese patent CN105087789A. A second PCR round added Illumina universal primers using the Phusion High-Fidelity PCR Kit. Sequencing of the TCR libraries was done on the Illumina HiSeq X Ten platform in paired-end mode with a 151 bp read length. As for the original processing: Cutadapt removed reads without multiplex PCR primers, PEAR merged read pairs, and MiXCR with default settings called CDR3 regions. Repertoire diversity used Shannon entropy, and clonality was computed as one minus Shannon entropy divided by ln of productive unique sequence count. A clonotype counted as a dominant or high-frequency T-cell clone when its frequency was 0.5% or higher. The public sequencing data were trimmed at Q25 with fastp and processed into clonotypes with MiXCR by TCRdb, which kept only in-frame beta chains. Each entry merges the rows of one CDR3 protein and shows their most common DNA and genes. It is TCRdb's table, rather than the study itself, that gives the V and J calls and clone size. Here the sample has approximately 19,000 distinct CDR3 sequences; about 30% occur a single time. More than 4% of the sample is taken by the ten largest.

The CDR3 starts with the cysteine, ends with the phenylalanine, and has 19 residues. Solely the CDR3 DNA is kept, with 57 bases framed from the first base. As encoded in the germline V gene (reference sequence), CDR1 is PRHDT while CDR2 is FYEKMQ. V lost 0 bases and J lost 3 bases, and the count of bases not matched to a germline gene is 8. The sample consisted of lung tumor tissue. This TCR was sampled from a man between 35 and 55 years old with non-small cell lung cancer. The rearrangement joined TRBV13 to TRBJ2-3; TRBD2 fits 14 bases in the junction. The CDR3 protein is CASSLGRARTSGRTDTQYF. The DNA is TGTGCCAGCAGCTTAGGTCGTGCCAGGACTAGCGGGAGGACAGATACGCAGTATTTT.